The 4 T cell receptor beta chains in this list originate from one sample, sequenced in a study of cytomegalovirus exposure and HLA in healthy donors. The primer mix had 60 Vbeta and 13 Jbeta primers. Profiling relied on immunoSEQ multiplex PCR, and the TCRdb table lists in-frame clones only, not all of them. This sample carries more than 90,000 clones, about four fifths of them seen once, and the ten largest clones take about 4%. Sequences were obtained from PBMCs. Receptor source: a woman aged 40-49 years in good health and CMV-seropositive.

In this sample, this clone turned up a few times. This chain connects TRBV5-1 to TRBJ2-7; tentatively, D is TRBD2 (6 bases). Germline CDR1 reads SGHRS; CDR2 reads YFSETQ. CDR3 size: 13 residues. V lost 4 bases to trimming and J lost 0 bases, with 8 bases between them. CDR3 amino acids: CASSRGSSYEQYF. The CDR3 region has the DNA TGCGCCAGCAGCCGGGGGAGCTCCTACGAGCAGTACTTC. The full variable domain, with the rest looked up from reference TRBV5-1 and TRBJ2-7, is KAGVTQTPRYLIKTRGQQVTLSCSPISGHRSVSWYQQTPGQGLQFLFEYFSETQRNKGNFPGRFSGRQFSNSRSEMNVSTLELGDSALYLCASSRGSSYEQYFGPGTRLTVT.

The chain has TRBV27 and TRBJ2-3; TRBD1 matches 7 bases. The CDR3 consists of 16 residues. CDR1 is MNHEY, CDR2 SMNVEV, per germline (reference sequence). V shed 5 bases, J shed 4 bases, and the junction held 12 bases outside the gene matches. CDR3 sequence (DNA): TGTGCCAGCAGTCCGCGACAGGGCGGATTCGCAGATACGCAGTATTTT. Its protein product is CASSPRQGGFADTQYF.

The V and J genes are TRBV6-5 and TRBJ2-5, with TRBD1 identical over 8 bases. The V gene end was trimmed by 4 bases and the J gene end by 5 bases; junction bases not matched to a gene: 6. Germline CDR1 is MNHEY and CDR2 is SVGAGI. The CDR3 is 14 residues long. This chain's CDR3 is CASSSRDRWETQYF. The CDR3 DNA sequence: TGTGCCAGCAGTTCCAGGGACAGGTGGGAGACCCAGTACTTC.

The CDR3 spells CASTPPGLAGANEQFF. The DNA of the CDR3 is TGCGCCAGCACCCCCCCGGGCCTAGCGGGAGCGAATGAGCAGTTCTTC. This chain uses TRBV4-1 with TRBJ2-1, with 10 bases identical to TRBD2. Germline assignment: CDR1 MGHRA and CDR2 YSYEKL. V dropped 7 bases and J dropped 7; count of bases not matched to a gene: 13. The CDR3 contains 16 residues.